The text below deals with one T cell receptor (beta chain). Assay used: immunoSEQ multiplex PCR; TCRdb lists only in-frame clones, some missing. This sample has under 300,000 clones; about 80% occur once, and the top ten carry about an eighth. The source of the sample is a study of control samples from healthy donors and cancer patients. CDR3 size: 12 residues. With 1 base removed from V and 7 bases from J, the gap between germline ends came to 11 bases. Germline values: CDR1 GTSNPN, CDR2 SVGIG (reference sequence). The receptor's source is a woman aged 55 to 70 with lung cancer. Specimen: PBMCs. This chain joins TRBV30 and TRBJ2-7; D unclear. CDR3 DNA sequence: TGTGCCTGGAGTGGGGGATCTTGGGAGCAGTACTTC. Amino acid sequence: CAWSGGSWEQYF. The whole variable domain, remainder taken from reference TRBV30 and TRBJ2-7, is SQTIHQWPATLVQPVGSPLSLECTVEGTSNPNLYWYRQAAGRGLQLLFYSVGIGQISSEVPQNLSASRPQDRQFILSSKKLLLSDSGFYLCAWSGGSWEQYFGPGTRLTVT.